This T cell receptor beta chain was observed in a study of shared clonotypes between healthy human individuals. Trimming cost V 0 bases and J 3 bases; bases outside gene matches: 6. In germline, CDR1 is SGHRS, CDR2 YFSETQ. CDR3 size: 16 residues. Profiling relied on immunoSEQ multiplex PCR, and the TCRdb table lists in-frame clones only, not all of them. The sample includes roughly 500,000 clones, over 75% seen only once; the top ten take roughly an eighth. Sequenced input: PBMCs. The chain has TRBV5-1 and TRBJ2-1; the match to TRBD1 covers 7 bases. The receptor comes from a woman aged 40-49 years in good health. Some clones in this sample may be carry-over from other donors' samples. Here the CDR3 reads CASSLDPGGGYNEQFF. For the CDR3, the DNA is TGCGCCAGCAGCTTGGATCCAGGGGGTGGCTACAATGAGCAGTTCTTC.